This T cell receptor (beta chain) originates from a study of CD8 T cells in Susac syndrome. Negative isolation yielded CD4+ and CD8+ T cells, and FACS enriched TEMRA cells. When the RNA was reverse transcribed, random hexamers were used with an input of roughly 0.45 to 1 ug. The amplification used immunoSEQ multiplex PCR on TCR beta CDR3; it spanned 54 Vbeta and 13 Jbeta. TCRdb reanalysed the immunoSEQ multiplex PCR reads using MiXCR and keeps one entry per CDR3 protein. The sample includes about 240,000 distinct CDR3 sequences, around 96% of them seen just once. There are 14 residues in the CDR3. Trimming shortened V by 4 bases and J by 4 bases, and 13 bases separated the two germline ends. Germline V gene sequence: CDR1 SEHNR, CDR2 FQNEAQ (reference sequence).

The source of this sequence is a human donor with Susac syndrome. The rearrangement uses TRBV7-9 and TRBJ1-1; no clear D. The sequenced sample consisted of CD4+ T cells from PBMCs. The CDR3 coding sequence is TGTGCCAGCAGCTCGAAGGGCCGGGGCACTGAAGCTTTCTTT. Translated, it gives CASSSKGRGTEAFF.